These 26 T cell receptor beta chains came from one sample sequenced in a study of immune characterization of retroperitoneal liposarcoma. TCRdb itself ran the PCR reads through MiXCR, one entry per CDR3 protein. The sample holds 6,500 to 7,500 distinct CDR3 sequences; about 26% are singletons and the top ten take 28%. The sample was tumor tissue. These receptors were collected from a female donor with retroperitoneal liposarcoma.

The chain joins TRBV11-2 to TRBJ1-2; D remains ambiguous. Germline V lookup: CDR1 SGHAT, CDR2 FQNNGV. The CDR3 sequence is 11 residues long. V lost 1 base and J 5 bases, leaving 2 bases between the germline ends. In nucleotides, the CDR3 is TGTGCCAGCAGCTTAGGTTATGGCTACACCTTC. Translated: CASSLGYGYTF.

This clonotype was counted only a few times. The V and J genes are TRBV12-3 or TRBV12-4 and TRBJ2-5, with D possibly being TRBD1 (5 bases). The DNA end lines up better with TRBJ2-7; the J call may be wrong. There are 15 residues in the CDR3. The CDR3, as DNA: TGTGCCAGCAGTTTTAACCCAGGCCAGGGCTACGAGCAGTACTTC. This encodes CASSFNPGQGYEQYF.

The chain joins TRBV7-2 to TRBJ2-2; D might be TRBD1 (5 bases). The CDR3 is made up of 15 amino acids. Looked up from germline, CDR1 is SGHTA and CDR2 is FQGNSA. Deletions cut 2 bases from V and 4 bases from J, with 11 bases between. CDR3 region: CASSLSRVGTGELFF. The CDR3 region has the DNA TGTGCCAGCAGCTTAAGCAGGGTGGGCACCGGGGAGCTGTTTTTT.

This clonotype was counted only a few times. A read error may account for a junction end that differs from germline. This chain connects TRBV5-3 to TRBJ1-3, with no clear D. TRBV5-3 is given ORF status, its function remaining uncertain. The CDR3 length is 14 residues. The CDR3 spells CASSLDSVGNTIYF. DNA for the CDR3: TGTGCCAGCAGCTTGGACTCGGTAGGGAACACCATATATTTT.

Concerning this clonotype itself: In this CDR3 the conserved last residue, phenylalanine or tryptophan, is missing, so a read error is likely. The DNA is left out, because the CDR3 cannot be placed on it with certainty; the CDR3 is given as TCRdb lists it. This CDR3 is CASRLAGKRDVGMTYSPTP. The chain is built from TRBV7-3 and TRBJ2-1; the table's D call of TRBD1 was not tested on the DNA. The CDR3 is 19 amino acids in total, end residues counted. CDR1 is SGHTA and CDR2 is FQGTGA in the germline V gene.

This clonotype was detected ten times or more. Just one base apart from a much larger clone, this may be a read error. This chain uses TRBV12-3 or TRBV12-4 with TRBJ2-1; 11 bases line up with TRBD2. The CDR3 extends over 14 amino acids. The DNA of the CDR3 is TGTGCCAGCAGCTTAGCGGGAGGGCCGGGGGAGCAGTTCTTC. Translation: CASSLAGGPGEQFF.

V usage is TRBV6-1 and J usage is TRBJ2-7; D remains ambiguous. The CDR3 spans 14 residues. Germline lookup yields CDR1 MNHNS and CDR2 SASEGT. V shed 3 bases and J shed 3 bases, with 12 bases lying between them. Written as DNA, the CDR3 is TGTGCCAGCAGTGACGGCGGCAGAAACTACGAGCAGTACTTC. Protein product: CASSDGGRNYEQYF.

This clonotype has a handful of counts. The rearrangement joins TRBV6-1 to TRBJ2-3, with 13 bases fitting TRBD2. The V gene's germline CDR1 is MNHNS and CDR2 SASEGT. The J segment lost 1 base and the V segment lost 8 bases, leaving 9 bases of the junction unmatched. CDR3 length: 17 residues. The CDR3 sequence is CASLGLAGAPGTDTQYF. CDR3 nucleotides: TGTGCCAGCCTCGGACTAGCGGGGGCCCCGGGCACAGATACGCAGTATTTT.

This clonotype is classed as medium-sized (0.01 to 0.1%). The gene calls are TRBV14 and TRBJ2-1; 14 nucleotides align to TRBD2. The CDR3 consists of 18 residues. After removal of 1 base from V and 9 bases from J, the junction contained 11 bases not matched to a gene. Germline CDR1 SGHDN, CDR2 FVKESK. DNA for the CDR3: TGTGCCAGCAGCCAAGGCCCGACTAGCGGGAGGGCCTGGGGTGAGCAGTTCTTC. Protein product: CASSQGPTSGRAWGEQFF.

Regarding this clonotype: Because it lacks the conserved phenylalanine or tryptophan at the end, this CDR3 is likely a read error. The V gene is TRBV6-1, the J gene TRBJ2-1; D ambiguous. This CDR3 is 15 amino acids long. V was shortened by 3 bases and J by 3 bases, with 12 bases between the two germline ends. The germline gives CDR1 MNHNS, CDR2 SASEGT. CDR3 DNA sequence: TGTGCCAGCAGTGACCGGGCAACCAACTACAATGAGCAGTTCTTA. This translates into CASSDRATNYNEQFL.

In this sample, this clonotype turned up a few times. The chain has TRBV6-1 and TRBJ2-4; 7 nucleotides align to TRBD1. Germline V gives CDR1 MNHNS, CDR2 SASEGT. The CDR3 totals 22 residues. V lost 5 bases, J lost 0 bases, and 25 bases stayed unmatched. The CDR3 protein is CASSHSHPQGHLNTLAKNIQYF. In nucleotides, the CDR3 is TGTGCCAGCAGTCATAGTCACCCACAGGGGCACCTTAATACTTTAGCCAAAAACATTCAGTACTTC.

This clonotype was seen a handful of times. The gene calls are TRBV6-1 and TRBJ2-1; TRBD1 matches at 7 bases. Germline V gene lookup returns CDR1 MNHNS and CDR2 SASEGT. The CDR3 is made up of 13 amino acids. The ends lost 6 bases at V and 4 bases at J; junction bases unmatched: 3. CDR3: CASRPGQYNEQFF. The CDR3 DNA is TGTGCCAGCAGGCCGGGACAGTACAATGAGCAGTTCTTC.

Written as DNA, the CDR3 is TGTGCCAGCAGCTTAGTTGCCAGTAGCAATCAGCCCCAGCATTTT. Translated, it gives CASSLVASSNQPQHF. The J gene is TRBJ1-5, the V gene TRBV7-2; D gene unclear. Between the trimmed V and J ends, which lost 1 base and 0 bases, there was a span of 7 bases. The CDR3 has 15 amino acids. Germline CDR1 reads SGHTA; CDR2 reads FQGNSA.

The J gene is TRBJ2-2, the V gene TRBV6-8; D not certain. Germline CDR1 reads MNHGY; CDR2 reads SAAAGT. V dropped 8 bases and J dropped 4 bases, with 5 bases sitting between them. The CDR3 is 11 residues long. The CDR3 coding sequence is TGTGCCAGCGTAGGCACCGGGGAGCTGTTTTTT. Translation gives CASVGTGELFF.

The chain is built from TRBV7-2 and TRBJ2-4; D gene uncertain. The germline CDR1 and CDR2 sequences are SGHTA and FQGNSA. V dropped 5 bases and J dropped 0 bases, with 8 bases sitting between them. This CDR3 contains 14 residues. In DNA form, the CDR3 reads TGTGCCAGCAGCCCCGGTCTAGCCAAAAACATTCAGTACTTC. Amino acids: CASSPGLAKNIQYF.

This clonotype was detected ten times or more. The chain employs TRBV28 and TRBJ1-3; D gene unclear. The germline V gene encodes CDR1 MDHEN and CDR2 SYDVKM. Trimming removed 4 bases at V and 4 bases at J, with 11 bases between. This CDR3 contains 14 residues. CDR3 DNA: TGTGCCAGCAGTTCACCCCGCTCGGGAAACACCATATATTTT. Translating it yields CASSSPRSGNTIYF.

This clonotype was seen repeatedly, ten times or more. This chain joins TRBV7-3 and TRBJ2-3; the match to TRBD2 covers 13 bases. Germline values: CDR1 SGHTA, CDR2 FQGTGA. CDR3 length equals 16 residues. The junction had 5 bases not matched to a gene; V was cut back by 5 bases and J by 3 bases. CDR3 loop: CASSRTSGGITDTQYF. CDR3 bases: TGTGCCAGCAGCCGGACTAGCGGGGGTATTACAGATACGCAGTATTTT.

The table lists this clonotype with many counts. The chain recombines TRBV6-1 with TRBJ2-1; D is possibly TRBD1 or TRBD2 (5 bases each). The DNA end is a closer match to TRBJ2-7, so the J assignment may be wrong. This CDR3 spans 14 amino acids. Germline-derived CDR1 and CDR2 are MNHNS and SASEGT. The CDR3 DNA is TGTGCCAGCAGTTATGGGGGTGCTGGGTACGAGCAGTACTTC. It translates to CASSYGGAGYEQYF.

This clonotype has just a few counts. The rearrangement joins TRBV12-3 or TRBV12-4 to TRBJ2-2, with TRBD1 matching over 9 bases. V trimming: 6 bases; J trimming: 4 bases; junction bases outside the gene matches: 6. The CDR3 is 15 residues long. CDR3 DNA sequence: TGTGCCAGCAGCCCTTCGACAGGGGGCACCGGGGAGCTGTTTTTT. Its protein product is CASSPSTGGTGELFF.

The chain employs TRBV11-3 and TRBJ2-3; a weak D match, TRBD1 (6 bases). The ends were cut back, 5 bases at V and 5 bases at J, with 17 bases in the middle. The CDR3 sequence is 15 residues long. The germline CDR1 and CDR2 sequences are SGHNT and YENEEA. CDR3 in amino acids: CASSLDSTIRDTQYF. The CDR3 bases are TGTGCCAGCAGCCTGGACAGTACCATCAGAGATACGCAGTATTTT. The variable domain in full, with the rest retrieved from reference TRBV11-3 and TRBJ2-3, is EAGVVQSPRYKIIEKKQPVAFWCNPISGHNTLYWYLQNLGQGPELLIRYENEEAVDDSQLPKDRFSAERLKGVDSTLKIQPAELGDSAVYLCASSLDSTIRDTQYFGPGTRLTVL.

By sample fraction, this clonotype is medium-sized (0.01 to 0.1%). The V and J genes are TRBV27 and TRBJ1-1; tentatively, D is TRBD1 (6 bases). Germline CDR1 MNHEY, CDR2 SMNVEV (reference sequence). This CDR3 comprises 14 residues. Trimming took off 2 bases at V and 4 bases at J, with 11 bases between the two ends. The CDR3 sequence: CASSLGGRVTEAFF. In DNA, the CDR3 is TGTGCCAGCAGTTTAGGGGGGCGCGTCACTGAAGCTTTCTTT.

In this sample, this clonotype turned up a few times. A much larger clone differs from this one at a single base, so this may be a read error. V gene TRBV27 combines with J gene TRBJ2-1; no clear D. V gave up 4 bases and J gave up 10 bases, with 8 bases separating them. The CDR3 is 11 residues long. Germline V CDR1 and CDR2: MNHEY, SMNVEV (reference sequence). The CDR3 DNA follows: TGTGCCAGCAGTTCCTCTTACGAGCAGTTCTTC. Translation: CASSSSYEQFF.

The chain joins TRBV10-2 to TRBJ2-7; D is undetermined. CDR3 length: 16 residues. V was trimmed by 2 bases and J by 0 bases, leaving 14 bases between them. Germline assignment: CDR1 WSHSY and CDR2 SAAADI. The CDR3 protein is CASSETWELFSYEQYF. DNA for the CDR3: TGCGCCAGCAGTGAGACCTGGGAACTATTCTCCTACGAGCAGTACTTC.

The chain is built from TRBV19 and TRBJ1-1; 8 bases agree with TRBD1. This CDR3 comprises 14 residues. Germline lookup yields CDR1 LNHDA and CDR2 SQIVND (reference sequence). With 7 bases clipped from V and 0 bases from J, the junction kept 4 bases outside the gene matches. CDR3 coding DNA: TGTGCCAGTAAGACAGGGGACTTGAACACTGAAGCTTTCTTT. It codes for CASKTGDLNTEAFF.

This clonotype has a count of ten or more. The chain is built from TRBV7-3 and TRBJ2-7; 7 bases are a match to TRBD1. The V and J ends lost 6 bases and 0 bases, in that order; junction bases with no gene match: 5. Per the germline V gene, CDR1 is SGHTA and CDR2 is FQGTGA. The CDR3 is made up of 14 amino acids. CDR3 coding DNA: TGTGCCAGCAGTAGACAGGGTAACTCCTACGAGCAGTACTTC. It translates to CASSRQGNSYEQYF.

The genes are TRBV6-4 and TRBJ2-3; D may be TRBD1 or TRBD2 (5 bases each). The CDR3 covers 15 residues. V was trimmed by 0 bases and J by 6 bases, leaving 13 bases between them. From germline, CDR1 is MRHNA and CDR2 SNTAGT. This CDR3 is CASSDSRGAVDTQYF. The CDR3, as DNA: TGTGCCAGCAGTGACTCGAGGGGTGCTGTTGATACGCAGTATTTT.